A selection of T cell receptor beta chains follows, all from one sample in a study of control samples from healthy donors and cancer patients. Produced via immunoSEQ multiplex PCR; TCRdb's table is partial and in-frame only. The table records some 89,000 clones, approximately 87% of them present only once. Material: blood. These receptors were collected from a woman in her forties in good health. CDR3s include the opening cysteine and the closing phenylalanine or tryptophan. A D gene is named only where the DNA matches it firmly. Expanded clones get a size class; other rows say once, few or many, or leave the size out.

j_call d_call v_call clone_size cdr3_aa cdr3_nt
TRBJ2-7 TRBD1 TRBV5-5 . CASSRATGVMGYEQYF TGTGCCAGCAGCCGGGCGACAGGGGTGATGGGCTACGAGCAGTACTTC
TRBJ1-3 . TRBV7-2 . CASSITSEQGRSNTIYF TGTGCCAGCAGCATTACCTCTGAACAGGGTCGGAGCAACACCATATATTTT
TRBJ1-1 TRBD1 TRBV5-1 . CASSQQGANTEAFF TGCGCCAGCAGCCAACAGGGGGCTAACACTGAAGCTTTCTTT
TRBJ1-1 TRBD1 TRBV6-5 . CASRRQGAVNTEAFF TGTGCCAGCAGGAGACAGGGAGCGGTGAACACTGAAGCTTTCTTT
TRBJ2-7 . TRBV18 . CASSPRSGVGEQYF TGTGCCAGCTCACCAAGGTCGGGGGTGGGGGAGCAGTACTTC
TRBJ1-4 TRBD1 TRBV27 . CAIPTGSTNEKLFF TGTGCCATTCCGACAGGGTCAACTAATGAAAAACTGTTTTTT
TRBJ2-7 . TRBV15 . CATSSERTISRGDIGKQYF TGTGCCACCAGCAGTGAACGAACAATTTCCAGGGGGGATATTGGGAAGCAGTACTTC
TRBJ1-6 TRBD1 TRBV25-1 few CASSLQGFSSPLHF TGTGCCAGCAGTCTACAGGGGTTCAGTTCACCCCTCCACTTT
TRBJ1-1 . TRBV12-3/TRBV12-4 . CASSLQWQAEAFF TGTGCCAGCAGTTTGCAGTGGCAAGCTGAAGCTTTCTTT
TRBJ1-5 . TRBV6-2/TRBV6-3 . CASSYAKVWGNQPQHF TGTGCCAGCAGTTACGCGAAGGTGTGGGGCAATCAGCCCCAGCATTTT
TRBJ1-1 TRBD1 TRBV6-6 . CASREGQMNTEAFF TGTGCCAGCAGAGAGGGACAGATGAACACTGAAGCTTTCTTT
TRBJ2-1 TRBD2 TRBV7-2 few CASSLVTGLAGGAYNEQFF TGTGCCAGCAGCTTAGTCACGGGACTAGCGGGGGGGGCCTACAATGAGCAGTTCTTC
TRBJ1-2 . TRBV29-1 . CSVEDQDRGYGYTF TGCAGCGTTGAAGATCAGGACAGAGGCTATGGCTACACCTTC
TRBJ2-5 . TRBV12-3/TRBV12-4 few CASSLERETQYF TGTGCCAGCAGTTTAGAGCGCGAGACCCAGTACTTC
TRBJ2-7 . TRBV5-1 . CASSLGQTREQYF TGCGCCAGCAGCTTGGGGCAGACGAGGGAGCAGTACTTC
TRBJ1-4 . TRBV5-1 . CASSLALGSGTNEKLFF TGCGCCAGCAGCTTGGCCCTGGGGAGCGGCACTAATGAAAAACTGTTTTTT
TRBJ2-3 TRBD1 TRBV2 . CASTPDRGHTDTQYF TGTGCCAGCACTCCAGACAGGGGGCACACAGATACGCAGTATTTT
TRBJ2-7 . TRBV6-2/TRBV6-3 . CASSSPTPNSYEQYF TGTGCCAGCAGTTCCCCCACACCTAACTCCTACGAGCAGTACTTC
TRBJ1-1 . TRBV4-1 few CASRLGSWNTEAFF TGCGCCAGCAGATTGGGCAGCTGGAACACTGAAGCTTTCTTT
TRBJ2-7 . TRBV7-2 . CASSLEQGALSYEQYF TGTGCCAGCAGCTTAGAACAGGGCGCCCTCTCCTACGAGCAGTACTTC
TRBJ1-4 TRBD1 TRBV10-3 . CAISSGQRNEKLFF TGTGCCATCAGCTCGGGACAGAGAAATGAAAAACTGTTTTTT
TRBJ1-2 . TRBV7-2 . CASSLVGYGYTF TGTGCCAGCAGCTTAGTGGGCTATGGCTACACCTTC
TRBJ1-6 . TRBV15 . CATSRGQVNSPLHF TGTGCCACCAGCAGAGGACAGGTCAATTCACCCCTCCACTTT
TRBJ1-3 TRBD1 TRBV5-1 few CASSLGPGTASGNTIYF TGCGCCAGCAGCTTGGGTCCCGGGACAGCCTCTGGAAACACCATATATTTT
TRBJ2-4 TRBD2 TRBV19 . CASKGSSGGTKLAKNIQYF TGTGCCAGCAAAGGGTCTAGCGGGGGGACAAAACTAGCCAAAAACATTCAGTACTTC
TRBJ1-5 . TRBV19 once CATALYSNQPQHF TGTGCCACCGCCCTCTATAGCAATCAGCCCCAGCATTTT
TRBJ1-1 . TRBV10-1 few CASSESGREAFF TGCGCCAGCAGTGAGTCGGGCAGGGAAGCTTTCTTT
TRBJ2-4 . TRBV6-2/TRBV6-3 . CASSSSRQPWAKNIQYF TGTGCCAGCAGTTCCTCGCGGCAGCCTTGGGCCAAAAACATTCAGTACTTC
TRBJ1-1 . TRBV29-1 . CSGEGGNRFEAFF TGCAGCGGTGAGGGGGGCAACCGTTTTGAAGCTTTCTTT